This entry is about one T cell receptor beta chain. The antigen is unknown. The sample originates from a study of CD8 T cell repertoires and HIV-1 epitope variants. About the research overall: Separate wells received one of Twenty-five Gag or Nef variant peptides. Controls included no peptide, Ebola AY9 epitope, and a CMV, EBV, flu pool.

Measured with immunoSEQ multiplex PCR; TCRdb has only the in-frame clones, and not every one. The data hold 4,500 to 5,500 clones, with approximately 70% observed a single time. Germline loops: CDR1 SGHKS, CDR2 YYEKEE (reference sequence). The CDR3 loop spans 16 amino acids. Trimming at V came to 4 bases and at J to 2 bases, leaving 6 bases not matched to a gene. Source material: cultured CD8+ T cells derived from PBMCs. The chain links TRBV5-5 to TRBJ2-1; 10 bases map to TRBD2. The sequence came from a male donor with HIV. In nucleotides, the CDR3 is TGTGCCAGCAGCGTAGCGGGAGGCCCCCCCTACAATGAGCAGTTCTTC. It encodes CASSVAGGPPYNEQFF.